The clone carrying this TCR beta chain was counted at least ten times. The data were taken from a study of molecular identifiers for immune sequencing clone quantification. Based on a CD8+CD4-CCR7+CD45RA+ profile, naive CD8 T cells were sorted. The CDR3 spans 15 residues. CDR1 SGHAT and CDR2 FQNNGV come from the germline V gene. The V gene end was trimmed by 5 bases and the J gene end by 2 bases; junction bases not matched to a gene: 7. Using its own MiXCR run on the PCR reads, TCRdb lists one record per CDR3 protein. The table includes about half a million distinct CDR3 sequences, roughly a fifth detected once.

The sequencing input was naive CD8+ T cells from blood, with Jurkat cell RNA spiked in. The subset here: FACS-sorted CD8+CD4-CCR7+CD45RA+ naive T cells. The receptor's source is a human donor in good health. Some libraries in this study had Jurkat cell RNA spiked in. The gene calls are TRBV11-2 and TRBJ2-3, with 7 bases lining up with TRBD1. Here the CDR3 reads CASSPGTVSTDTQYF. The CDR3 nucleotides read TGTGCCAGCAGCCCTGGGACAGTATCCACAGATACGCAGTATTTT.